This T cell receptor (beta chain) emerged from a study of blood T cell repertoires in COVID-19. At the level of the study: Sample material is recorded as cDNA or gDNA derived from T cells, B-cell-depleted T cells, or PBMCs.

This clone was observed a handful of times. Method: immunoSEQ multiplex PCR; TCRdb's copy keeps in-frame clones and lacks some. The sample shows around 120,000 clones, roughly three quarters of them seen only once. Trimming took 5 bases from V and 4 from J, leaving 12 bases between them. The CDR3 runs 14 residues. The germline V gene has CDR1 LNHDA and CDR2 SQIVND (reference sequence). The TCR originated in a woman of 80 years or more with acute or convalescent COVID-19. Source material: peripheral blood. The rearrangement joins TRBV19 to TRBJ1-5, with TRBD1 as a possible D gene (5 bases). The CDR3 region is CASSGRGGNQPQHF. DNA of the CDR3: TGTGCCAGTAGTGGTAGGGGAGGGAATCAGCCCCAGCATTTT.